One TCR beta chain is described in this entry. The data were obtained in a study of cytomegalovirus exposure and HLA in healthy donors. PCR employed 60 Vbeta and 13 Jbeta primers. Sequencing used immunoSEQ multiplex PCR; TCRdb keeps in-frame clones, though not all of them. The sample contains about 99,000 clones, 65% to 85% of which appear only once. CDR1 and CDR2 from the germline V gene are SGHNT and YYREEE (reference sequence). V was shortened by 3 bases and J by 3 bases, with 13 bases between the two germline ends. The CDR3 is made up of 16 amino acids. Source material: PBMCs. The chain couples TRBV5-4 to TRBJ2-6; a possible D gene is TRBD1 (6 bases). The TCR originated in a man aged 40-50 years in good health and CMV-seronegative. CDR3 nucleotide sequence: TGTGCCAGCAGCTCATCTACAGGGTTTGGGGCCAACGTCCTGACTTTC. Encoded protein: CASSSSTGFGANVLTF.